This record covers a single T cell receptor (beta chain). Its antigen is as yet unknown. Trimming stripped 0 bases from V and 0 bases from J, with 12 bases between. Per the germline V gene, CDR1 is LGHNA and CDR2 is YNFKEQ. This CDR3 contains 17 residues. TCR alpha and TCR beta cDNA libraries with sample barcodes and UMIs came from 5'RACE using constant-segment primers. TCRdb used MiXCR to reprocess the 5' RACE reads, holding one entry per CDR3 protein. The sample records about 340,000 distinct CDR3 sequences, 10% to 15% being singletons. This sample was included in a study of T-cell memory formation after mild COVID-19. General observations from the study: Contracting clones localized mainly to CM and EM when CD4+ and mainly to EMRA when CD8+.

The sequence came from a man aged 18 to 29 who had mild COVID-19 (a few samples of this study predate the infection). Cell type and time point are not known. The genes are TRBV4-2 and TRBJ2-4; weak D call: TRBD1 (6 bases). Sequenced: PBMCs or a T cell subset sorted from them (not recorded which). CDR3: CASSQDWAGAAKNIQYF. The DNA of the CDR3 is TGTGCCAGCAGCCAAGATTGGGCAGGGGCAGCCAAAAACATTCAGTACTTC.